These 20 T cell receptor beta chains share one sample of origin, sequenced in a study of monozygotic twins with inflammatory bowel disease. Following a re-call of the 5' RACE reads, TCRdb has one entry per CDR3 protein and lacks DNA. The sample has approximately 200,000 distinct CDR3 sequences. Sequenced: blood. These receptors came from a human donor with ulcerative colitis or Crohn's disease, or a healthy co-twin of an affected twin (not recorded which).

This rearrangement joins TRBV7-2 to TRBJ2-1; lacking DNA, the TRBD2 call made by TCRdb goes unchecked. Germline values: CDR1 SGHTA, CDR2 FQGNSA. The CDR3 has 17 residues. CDR3 amino acids: CASSTQLAGSSYNEQFF.

The rearrangement uses TRBV12-3 or TRBV12-4 and TRBJ2-3; TCRdb's D gene call, TRBD2, goes unchecked for lack of DNA. The CDR3 length is 15 residues. CDR3 amino acids: CASTPRAVNQDTQYF.

The genes are TRBV2 and TRBJ2-2; no DNA is available, so the TRBD2 call from TCRdb remains unchecked. Per germline, CDR1 SNHLY and CDR2 FYNNEI. CDR3 length: 17 amino acids. This chain's CDR3 is CASSALTSGGAGGELFF. Full variable domain (remainder filled in from reference TRBV2 and TRBJ2-2): EPEVTQTPSHQVTQMGQEVILRCVPISNHLYFYWYRQILGQKVEFLVSFYNNEISEKSEIFDDQFSVERPDGSNFTLKIRSTKLEDSAMYFCASSALTSGGAGGELFFGEGSRLTVL.

CDR3 sequence: CASSFGGQTNEKLFF. The V gene is TRBV7-2, the J gene TRBJ1-4. CDR1 and CDR2 from the germline V gene are SGHTA and FQGNSA. This CDR3 region has 15 residues.

The V gene is TRBV4-1, the J gene TRBJ2-2; TCRdb selects TRBD1, and the lack of DNA leaves this call unchecked. Per the germline V gene, CDR1 is MGHRA and CDR2 is YSYEKL. The CDR3 has 14 residues. CDR3 in amino acids: CASSGQGQAGELFF.

The genes are TRBV18 and TRBJ1-1; TCRdb picks TRBD1, but there is no DNA to check that call. The CDR3 runs 13 residues. Germline loops: CDR1 KGHSH, CDR2 LQKENI. The CDR3 spells CASSPGANTEAFF. The full variable domain, completed using reference TRBV18 and TRBJ1-1, is NAGVMQNPRHLVRRRGQEARLRCSPMKGHSHVYWYRQLPEEGLKFMVYLQKENIIDESGMPKERFSAEFPKEGPSILRIQQVVRGDSAAYFCASSPGANTEAFFGQGTRLTVV.

This chain uses TRBV29-1 with TRBJ2-3; absent DNA, TCRdb's TRBD2 call cannot be checked. This CDR3 spans 16 amino acids. The germline CDR1 and CDR2 sequences are SQVTM and ANQGSEA. The CDR3 here is CSVEVSSGKSTDTQYF.

This chain connects TRBV18 to TRBJ2-1; TCRdb calls TRBD1, which cannot be checked without DNA. Germline V gene data show CDR1 as KGHSH and CDR2 as LQKENI. The CDR3 has 14 amino acids. CDR3 protein: CASSTGTGYNEQFF.

This sequence joins TRBV20-1 and TRBJ2-3; TCRdb outputs TRBD1, but without DNA this stays unchecked. The CDR3 totals 14 residues. Germline lookup yields CDR1 DFQATT and CDR2 SNEGSKA (reference sequence). This chain's CDR3 is CSAGAPASGGTQYF.

The chain combines TRBV20-1 with TRBJ1-1. There are 11 residues in the CDR3. Germline CDR1 reads DFQATT; CDR2 reads SNEGSKA (reference sequence). CDR3 sequence reads: CSAKLNTEAFF.

V is TRBV5-5 and J is TRBJ2-6; the TCRdb call, TRBD2, lacks DNA for checking. The CDR3 consists of 18 residues. Germline CDR1 SGHKS, CDR2 YYEKEE (reference sequence). The CDR3 sequence is CASSAVTSGAPGANVLTF.

This chain connects TRBV27 to TRBJ2-4; TCRdb names TRBD1, which stays unverified in the absence of DNA. The germline V gene encodes CDR1 MNHEY and CDR2 SMNVEV (reference sequence). This CDR3 contains 19 residues. The CDR3 loop is CASSKRPGQGFMHSNIQYF.

The genes are TRBV27 and TRBJ1-1; the TCRdb call, TRBD1, lacks DNA for checking. Germline CDR1 is MNHEY and CDR2 is SMNVEV (reference sequence). The CDR3 consists of 14 residues. CDR3 protein: CASSLGGVGTEAFF.

The V call is TRBV20-1, the J call TRBJ1-1; the TRBD1 assignment by TCRdb is unverifiable without DNA. Per germline, CDR1 DFQATT and CDR2 SNEGSKA (reference sequence). The CDR3 length is 16 residues. The CDR3 loop is CSARTGTGGLNTEAFF.

The genes are TRBV29-1 and TRBJ2-2; there is no DNA to check the TCRdb D call of TRBD2. CDR1 SQVTM and CDR2 ANQGSEA come from the germline V gene. This CDR3 region has 14 residues. The CDR3 sequence: CSIKRAGETGELFF.

The chain employs TRBV10-3 and TRBJ2-5; TCRdb's assignment of TRBD2 cannot be checked, as there is no DNA. The CDR3 spans 15 residues. The germline V gene encodes CDR1 ENHRY and CDR2 SYGVKD. The CDR3 here is CAISPGGRAGETQYF.

The V call is TRBV19, the J call TRBJ1-2; TCRdb outputs TRBD1, but without DNA this stays unchecked. CDR3 size: 15 residues. The germline V gene has CDR1 LNHDA and CDR2 SQIVND (reference sequence). CDR3 loop: CASSEDGQGRGGYTF. The full variable domain, completed using reference TRBV19 and TRBJ1-2, is DGGITQSPKYLFRKEGQNVTLSCEQNLNHDAMYWYRQDPGQGLRLIYYSQIVNDFQKGDIAEGYSVSREKKESFPLTVTSAQKNPTAFYLCASSEDGQGRGGYTFGSGTRLTVV.

This CDR3 reads CASRVSPGQVVQFSYEQYF. V usage is TRBV2 and J usage is TRBJ2-7; the TCRdb D gene call, TRBD1, has no DNA to confirm it. CDR1 is SNHLY, CDR2 FYNNEI, per germline. CDR3 size: 19 residues.

The gene calls are TRBV11-2 and TRBJ2-3. In germline, CDR1 is SGHAT, CDR2 FQNNGV. The CDR3 is 14 residues long. This CDR3 is CASSSLGSTDTQYF.

The rearrangement uses TRBV4-2 and TRBJ2-7; TCRdb picks TRBD2, but there is no DNA to check that call. This CDR3 has 14 residues. CDR1 is LGHNA, CDR2 YNFKEQ, per germline. The CDR3 here is CASSQKREGYEQYF.